These T cell receptor beta chains were read from a single sample in a study of vaccination and CD4 T cells after COVID-19. MiXCR, applied by TCRdb to the PCR reads, yields one record per CDR3 protein. The profile shows 14,000 to 15,000 distinct CDR3 sequences, about 44% of them singletons. Antigens for these TCRs are unknown. Sequencing used CD4+ T cells from blood, cultured in vitro. The receptors were gathered from a human donor who had recovered from COVID-19. Each CDR3 is given with its conserved first and last residue. D genes are given only for firm matches. Clone size appears in some rows only: once, few, many, or a class for an expanded clone.

size	V	J	D	CDR3	DNA
NA	TRBV6-5	TRBJ2-7	TRBD2	CASSYQFGASGTHEQYF	TGTGCCAGCAGTTACCAGTTCGGGGCTAGCGGGACCCACGAGCAGTACTTC
NA	TRBV5-1	TRBJ1-2	TRBD1	CASSLGAGDSYGYTF	TGCGCCAGCAGCTTGGGGGCAGGGGACAGCTATGGCTACACCTTC
NA	TRBV6-5	TRBJ2-7	NA	CASSYLTQGQAPYEQYF	TGTGCCAGCAGTTATCTGACGCAGGGGCAGGCTCCCTACGAGCAGTACTTC
medium-sized	TRBV6-5	TRBJ2-1	TRBD1	CASSWGQPSVNEQFF	TGTGCCAGCAGTTGGGGACAGCCATCCGTCAATGAGCAGTTCTTC
few	TRBV2	TRBJ2-5	TRBD2	CASLVPGLAGGPRSETQYF	TGTGCCAGCCTCGTTCCGGGACTAGCGGGAGGGCCCCGGTCTGAGACCCAGTACTTC
NA	TRBV20-1	TRBJ1-2	NA	CSVGGGDYGYTF	TGCAGTGTCGGGGGGGGAGACTATGGCTACACCTTC
few	TRBV20-1	TRBJ2-5	TRBD2	CSANRLAGGETQYF	TGCAGTGCTAACAGACTAGCGGGGGGGGAGACCCAGTACTTC
few	TRBV6-1	TRBJ2-3	TRBD2	CASSHRGAGGLADTQYF	TGTGCCAGCAGTCACCGAGGAGCGGGGGGGCTTGCAGATACGCAGTATTTT
NA	TRBV7-3	TRBJ2-3	NA	CASSLIVGDTQYF	TGTGCCAGCAGCTTAATAGTAGGAGATACGCAGTATTTT
few	TRBV12-3/TRBV12-4	TRBJ1-5	NA	CASSLEGRGNQPQHF	TGTGCCAGCAGTTTGGAGGGGAGGGGCAATCAGCCCCAGCATTTT
few	TRBV20-1	TRBJ2-3	TRBD1	CSAIRTGATDTQYF	TGCAGTGCAATCCGGACAGGGGCAACAGATACGCAGTATTTT
NA	TRBV6-1	TRBJ2-5	NA	CASSEEVGVETQYF	TGTGCCAGCAGTGAAGAGGTGGGGGTGGAGACCCAGTACTTC
NA	TRBV19	TRBJ2-6	NA	CASSIGQIFSGANVLTF	TGTGCCAGTAGTATAGGCCAGATATTCTCTGGGGCCAACGTCCTGACTTTC
NA	TRBV27	TRBJ2-3	NA	CASSFASFTRGNTAQYF	TGTGCCAGCAGTTTTGCATCGTTCACTAGAGGGAATACAGCGCAGTATTTT
few	TRBV2	TRBJ2-3	TRBD1	CASRETGLLTDTQYF	TGTGCCAGCAGGGAGACAGGGTTATTGACAGATACGCAGTATTTT
few	TRBV11-2	TRBJ1-6	NA	CASSLEPGNSPLHF	TGTGCCAGCAGCTTAGAACCAGGGAATTCACCCCTCCACTTT
NA	TRBV12-3/TRBV12-4	TRBJ2-7	NA	CASSLASGGEQYF	TGTGCCAGCAGTTTAGCATCTGGTGGCGAGCAGTACTTC
NA	TRBV18	TRBJ2-5	TRBD1	CASSPTGGETQYF	TGTGCCAGCTCACCGACAGGGGGAGAGACCCAGTACTTC
NA	TRBV28	TRBJ1-6	NA	CASLRQAPGALHF	TGTGCCAGCCTGAGACAGGCCCCGGGAGCCCTCCACTTT
once	TRBV20-1	TRBJ2-1	TRBD2	CSARGSRTSGYNEQFF	TGCAGTGCTAGAGGGTCTAGGACTAGCGGTTACAATGAGCAGTTCTTC
NA	TRBV28	TRBJ2-7	NA	CASRVGQAGSREQYF	TGTGCCAGCAGGGTCGGACAAGCAGGGTCAAGGGAGCAGTACTTC
NA	TRBV4-1	TRBJ1-3	NA	CASSQEGGNSGNTIYF	TGCGCCAGCAGCCAAGAGGGGGGCAACTCTGGAAACACCATATATTTT
NA	TRBV19	TRBJ1-2	NA	CASSIGRALTGYTF	TGTGCCAGTAGTATAGGAAGGGCCCTGACTGGCTACACCTTC
few	TRBV6-1	TRBJ2-7	NA	CASIGGQGTPYEQYF	TGTGCCAGCATCGGGGGGCAGGGCACGCCGTACGAGCAGTACTTC
NA	TRBV20-1	TRBJ2-3	NA	CSARGTDTQYF	TGCAGTGCTAGAGGCACAGATACGCAGTATTTT
NA	TRBV7-2	TRBJ1-5	NA	CASSPRGDQPQHF	TGTGCCAGCAGCCCTAGGGGGGATCAGCCCCAGCATTTT
NA	TRBV7-8	TRBJ2-2	NA	CASSFDSGNTGELFF	TGTGCCAGCAGCTTCGACAGTGGGAACACCGGGGAGCTGTTTTTT
NA	TRBV7-8	TRBJ2-7	TRBD1	CASSATGGPNEQYF	TGTGCCAGCAGCGCGACAGGGGGCCCCAACGAGCAGTACTTC
NA	TRBV20-1	TRBJ2-7	NA	CSAQRDRYEQYF	TGCAGTGCTCAGCGGGACAGGTACGAGCAGTACTTC
few	TRBV6-5	TRBJ1-6	NA	CASSYLNSPLHF	TGTGCCAGCAGTTACTTAAATTCACCCCTCCACTTT
NA	TRBV6-5	TRBJ1-1	NA	CASSYGRYNGQSEAFF	TGTGCCAGCAGTTACGGACGATACAATGGACAATCTGAAGCTTTCTTT
NA	TRBV24-1	TRBJ1-2	NA	CATSDQTDGYTF	TGTGCCACCAGTGATCAGACAGATGGCTACACCTTC
few	TRBV20-1	TRBJ2-3	NA	CSASPLGGSDTQYF	TGCAGTGCTAGCCCGCTGGGGGGTTCAGATACGCAGTATTTT
NA	TRBV19	TRBJ1-5	NA	CASSNLALGGLSNQPQHF	TGTGCCAGTAGTAACTTGGCGTTGGGGGGCTTAAGCAATCAGCCCCAGCATTTT
NA	TRBV4-1	TRBJ2-5	TRBD2	CASSQDRLFTSGPQETQYF	TGCGCCAGCAGCCAAGATCGTTTGTTTACTAGCGGGCCTCAAGAGACCCAGTACTTC
NA	TRBV6-1	TRBJ1-3	NA	CASSGGALISGNTIYF	TGTGCCAGCAGTGGGGGGGCACTCATCTCCGGAAACACCATATATTTT
NA	TRBV18	TRBJ1-5	TRBD1	CASSLTGSGNQPQHF	TGTGCCAGCTCCCTGACAGGGAGCGGCAATCAGCCCCAGCATTTT
few	TRBV7-2	TRBJ1-1	NA	CASSLARGWVTEAFF	TGTGCCAGCAGCTTAGCTAGGGGATGGGTCACTGAAGCTTTCTTT
NA	TRBV18	TRBJ2-7	NA	CASSPQGTYEQYF	TGTGCCAGCTCACCACAGGGGACCTACGAGCAGTACTTC
NA	TRBV7-9	TRBJ1-1	NA	CASSLGGALGTEAFF	TGTGCCAGCAGCTTAGGAGGGGCCCTGGGCACTGAAGCTTTCTTT
NA	TRBV27	TRBJ2-5	TRBD2	CASSLLAGVPETQYF	TGTGCCAGCAGCTTACTAGCGGGAGTCCCAGAGACCCAGTACTTC
NA	TRBV20-1	TRBJ1-2	NA	CSARPFASARGYTF	TGCAGTGCTAGACCCTTCGCTAGTGCGCGGGGCTACACCTTC
few	TRBV4-1	TRBJ2-5	NA	CASSQAQTVQETQYF	TGCGCCAGCAGCCAAGCCCAGACAGTACAAGAGACCCAGTACTTC
NA	TRBV7-2	TRBJ2-1	TRBD2	CASTIRGGGAYNEQFF	TGTGCCAGCACCATTCGGGGGGGAGGGGCCTACAATGAGCAGTTCTTC
few	TRBV5-4	TRBJ1-1	TRBD1	CASRDGQEGTEAFF	TGTGCCAGCAGAGACGGACAGGAGGGCACTGAAGCTTTCTTT
NA	TRBV6-5	TRBJ1-2	TRBD1	CASSLQGTYGYTF	TGTGCCAGCAGTTTACAGGGGACTTATGGCTACACCTTC
once	TRBV7-2	TRBJ2-1	TRBD2	CASSGGGGRTFF	TGTGCCAGCAGCGGAGGTGGCGGGAGAACGTTCTTC
NA	TRBV27	TRBJ2-7	NA	CASSFGDRAPKASREQYF	TGTGCCAGCAGTTTCGGAGATAGGGCCCCGAAGGCCTCCCGCGAGCAGTACTTC
NA	TRBV2	TRBJ1-1	NA	CASSAWGGKVEAFF	TGTGCCAGCAGCGCGTGGGGGGGAAAGGTTGAAGCTTTCTTT
NA	TRBV6-1	TRBJ1-5	NA	CASSEAKVWQPQHF	TGTGCCAGCAGTGAAGCGAAGGTCTGGCAGCCCCAGCATTTT
NA	TRBV5-4	TRBJ1-1	NA	CASSLDAAGQQAFF	TGTGCCAGCAGCTTGGATGCGGCAGGGCAGCAAGCTTTCTTT